The T cell receptor (beta chain) described here comes from a study of early T cells in non-severe SARS-CoV-2 infection. Turning to the study itself: The study sequenced bulk RNA from unsorted whole blood, with chains unpaired. Whole-study results and caveats: VDJdb matches were skewed toward anti-spike CD8 T cell responses.

Concerning this clonotype: Its antigen is unknown.

Attachment of unique molecular identifiers to individual cDNA molecules was performed. Via MiXCR, TCRdb re-called the 5' RACE reads, giving one row per CDR3 protein. The table has roughly 120,000 distinct CDR3 sequences, 15% seen once. Germline-derived CDR1 and CDR2 are SGHDT and YYEEEE. This CDR3 spans 13 amino acids. Trimming removed 0 bases from V and 11 bases from J, with 11 bases in between. The chain is built from TRBV5-6 and TRBJ2-2, with a tentative D call TRBD1 (6 bases). The sample taken for sequencing was whole blood. This sequence originates from an adult who was a healthcare worker with PCR-confirmed SARS-CoV-2 infection or an uninfected control (not recorded which). Written as DNA, the CDR3 is TGTGCCAGCAGCTTGGGATTCAGGGGAGAGCTGTTTTTT. Protein product: CASSLGFRGELFF. The whole variable domain, remainder taken from reference TRBV5-6 and TRBJ2-2, is DAGVTQSPTHLIKTRGQQVTLRCSPKSGHDTVSWYQQALGQGPQFIFQYYEEEERQRGNFPDRFSGHQFPNYSSELNVNALLLGDSALYLCASSLGFRGELFFGEGSRLTVL.